This paragraph reports one T cell receptor beta chain. The V segment lost 6 bases and the J segment 3 bases; nucleotides outside the gene matches: 6. Looked up from germline, CDR1 is MNHEY and CDR2 is SMNVEV (reference sequence). The CDR3 totals 15 residues. These data come from a study of blood T cell repertoires in COVID-19. Study in general: From T cells, B-cell-depleted T cells, or PBMCs came the material, which was cDNA or gDNA.

Using immunoSEQ multiplex PCR, the repertoire was profiled, and TCRdb retains in-frame clones only, with some absent. The sample lists tens of thousands of clones; roughly 87% were seen once. The chain links TRBV27 to TRBJ1-5, with TRBD1 matching 9 bases. The TCR originated in a woman between 45 and 60 years old with active or convalescent COVID-19. Sequenced input: peripheral blood. CDR3: CASRSGTGYNQPQHF. CDR3 DNA sequence: TGTGCCAGCAGATCCGGGACAGGGTACAATCAGCCCCAGCATTTT.